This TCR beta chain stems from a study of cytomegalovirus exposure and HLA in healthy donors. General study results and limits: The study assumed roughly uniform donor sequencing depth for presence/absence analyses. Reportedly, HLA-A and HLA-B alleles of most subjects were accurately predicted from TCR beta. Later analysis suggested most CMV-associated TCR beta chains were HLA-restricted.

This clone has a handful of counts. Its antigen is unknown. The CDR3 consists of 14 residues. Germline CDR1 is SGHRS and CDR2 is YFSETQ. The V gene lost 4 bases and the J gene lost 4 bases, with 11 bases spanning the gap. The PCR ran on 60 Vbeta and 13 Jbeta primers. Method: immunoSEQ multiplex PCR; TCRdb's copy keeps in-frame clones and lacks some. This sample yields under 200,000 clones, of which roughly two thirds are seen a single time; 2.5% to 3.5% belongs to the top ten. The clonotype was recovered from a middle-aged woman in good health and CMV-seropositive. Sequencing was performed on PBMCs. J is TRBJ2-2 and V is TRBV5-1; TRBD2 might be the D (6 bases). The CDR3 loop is CASSGDGSTGELFF. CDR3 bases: TGCGCCAGCAGCGGGGACGGGAGCACCGGGGAGCTGTTTTTT.